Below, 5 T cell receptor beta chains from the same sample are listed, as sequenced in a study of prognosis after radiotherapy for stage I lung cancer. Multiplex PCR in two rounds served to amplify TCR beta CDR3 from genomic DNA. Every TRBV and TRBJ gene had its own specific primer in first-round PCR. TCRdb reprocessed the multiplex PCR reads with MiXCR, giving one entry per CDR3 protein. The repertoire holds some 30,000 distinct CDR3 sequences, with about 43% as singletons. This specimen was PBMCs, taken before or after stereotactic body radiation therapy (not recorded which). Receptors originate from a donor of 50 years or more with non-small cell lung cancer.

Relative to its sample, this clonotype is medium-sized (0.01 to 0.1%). CDR3 loop: CASSLGGQGLEAFF. The CDR3 DNA follows: TGTGCCAGCAGCTTAGGAGGACAGGGGCTTGAAGCTTTCTTT. The V gene is TRBV7-8, the J gene TRBJ1-1, with 9 bases that match TRBD1. The V segment lost 1 base and the J segment 7 bases; nucleotides outside the gene matches: 4. CDR1 and CDR2 from the germline V gene are SGHVS and FQNEAQ. CDR3 length: 14 residues.

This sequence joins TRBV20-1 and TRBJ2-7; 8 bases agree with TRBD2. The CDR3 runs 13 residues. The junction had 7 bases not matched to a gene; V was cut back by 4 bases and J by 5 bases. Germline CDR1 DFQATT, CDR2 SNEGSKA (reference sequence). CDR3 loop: CSANLAGIHEQYF. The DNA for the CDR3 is TGCAGTGCTAACTTAGCGGGAATCCACGAGCAGTACTTC.

The CDR3 coding sequence is TGTGCCAGCAGTCAGGTGCGGCGAGGCTACAATGAGCAGTTCTTC. This encodes CASSQVRRGYNEQFF. The chain links TRBV12-3 or TRBV12-4 to TRBJ2-1; D remains unclear. This CDR3 region has 15 residues. Trimming removed 5 bases from V and 3 bases from J, with 14 bases in between.

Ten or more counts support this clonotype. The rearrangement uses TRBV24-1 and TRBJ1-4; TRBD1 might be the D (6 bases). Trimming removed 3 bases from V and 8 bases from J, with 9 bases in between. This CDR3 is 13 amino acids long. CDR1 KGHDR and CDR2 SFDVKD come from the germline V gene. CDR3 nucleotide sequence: TGTGCCACCAGTGATGCAGGGGAAGAAAAACTGTTTTTT. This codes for CATSDAGEEKLFF.

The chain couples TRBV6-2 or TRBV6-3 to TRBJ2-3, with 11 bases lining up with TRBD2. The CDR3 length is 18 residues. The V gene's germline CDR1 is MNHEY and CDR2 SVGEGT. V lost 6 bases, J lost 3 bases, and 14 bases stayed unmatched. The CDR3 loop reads CASRLPAHSGRGTDTQYF. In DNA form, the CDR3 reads TGTGCCAGCAGACTCCCCGCGCATAGCGGGAGGGGGACAGATACGCAGTATTTT.